One sample yielded the 28 T cell receptor beta chains listed below, sequenced in a study of cytomegalovirus exposure and HLA in healthy donors. Vbeta (60) and Jbeta (13) primers were used in the PCR. Generated by immunoSEQ multiplex PCR, the TCRdb table keeps only in-frame clones and is missing some. This table has roughly 120,000 clones, roughly 9% appearing once. Sequences were obtained from PBMCs. The receptor set was obtained from a man aged 25 to 40 in good health and CMV-seronegative.

The rearrangement links TRBV30 to TRBJ1-4; no clear D gene. Germline lookup yields CDR1 GTSNPN and CDR2 SVGIG (reference sequence). Trimming cost V 3 bases and J 0 bases, with 11 bases left between them. The CDR3 has 15 amino acids. This chain's CDR3 is CAWSGVWATNEKLFF. CDR3 in DNA: TGTGCCTGGAGCGGGGTTTGGGCAACTAATGAAAAACTGTTTTTT. The whole variable domain, filled in from reference TRBV30 and TRBJ1-4, reads SQTIHQWPATLVQPVGSPLSLECTVEGTSNPNLYWYRQAAGRGLQLLFYSVGIGQISSEVPQNLSASRPQDRQFILSSKKLLLSDSGFYLCAWSGVWATNEKLFFGSGTQLSVL.

The chain uses TRBV25-1 and TRBJ1-1; the D gene is possibly TRBD1 (6 bases). V was cut by 5 bases and J by 3 bases, with 10 bases left in between. CDR1 MGHDK and CDR2 SYGVNS come from the germline V gene. The CDR3 is 13 amino acids. CDR3 loop: CASSQGLHTEAFF. The CDR3 DNA reads as TGTGCCAGCAGTCAGGGGTTGCACACTGAAGCTTTCTTT.

This clone has just a few counts. This rearrangement joins TRBV18 to TRBJ1-2, with D unresolved. The V gene's germline CDR1 is KGHSH and CDR2 LQKENI. The CDR3 spans 13 residues. Trimming removed 0 bases from V and 6 bases from J, with 8 bases in between. Here the CDR3 reads CASSPPGGDGYTF. CDR3 sequence (DNA): TGTGCCAGCTCACCACCGGGAGGTGATGGCTACACCTTC.

A few counts support this clone. The rearrangement links TRBV5-1 to TRBJ2-5; D is undetermined. Germline V CDR1 and CDR2: SGHRS, YFSETQ. The CDR3 is 11 amino acids. Trimming removed 4 bases at V and 1 base at J, with 2 bases between. This CDR3 reads CASSRQETQYF. CDR3 coding DNA: TGCGCCAGCAGCCGCCAAGAGACCCAGTACTTC.

V gene TRBV7-8 combines with J gene TRBJ1-5, with D possibly TRBD1 on 6 matching bases. The V gene's germline CDR1 is SGHVS and CDR2 FQNEAQ. CDR3 length equals 14 residues. Trimming shortened V by 5 bases and J by 6 bases, and 14 bases separated the two germline ends. The CDR3 bases are TGTGCCAGCAGCCCCACGACAGGTATTCAGCCCCAGCATTTT. Amino acids: CASSPTTGIQPQHF.

V gene TRBV5-4 combines with J gene TRBJ2-7; the match to TRBD1 covers 12 bases. Germline-derived CDR1 and CDR2 are SGHNT and YYREEE (reference sequence). CDR3 length: 15 residues. The V gene end was trimmed by 4 bases and the J gene end by 3 bases; junction bases not matched to a gene: 5. CDR3 residues: CASSPGTGGLYEQYF. The CDR3 nucleotides read TGTGCCAGCAGCCCTGGGACAGGGGGCCTCTACGAGCAGTACTTC.

This clone was seen more than once but under ten times. The V call is TRBV7-3, the J call TRBJ2-2, with D maybe TRBD2 (5 bases). Trimming left V 3 bases short and J 1 base short, with 6 bases between. Germline values: CDR1 SGHTA, CDR2 FQGTGA. The CDR3 extends over 14 amino acids. CDR3 sequence: CASSFGVNTGELFF. The CDR3 DNA reads TGTGCCAGCAGCTTCGGGGTGAACACCGGGGAGCTGTTTTTT.

This clone has more than one count but fewer than ten. The J gene is TRBJ2-3, the V gene TRBV5-6; D unresolved. Germline V lookup: CDR1 SGHDT, CDR2 YYEEEE. The length of the CDR3 is 11 residues. Trimming took off 3 bases at V and 6 bases at J, with 5 bases between the two ends. The DNA for the CDR3 is TGTGCCAGCAGCTCCGGGGATACGCAGTATTTT. Translation: CASSSGDTQYF.

This clone has only a few counts. The V call is TRBV7-6, the J call TRBJ2-7; 9 nucleotides agree with TRBD1. The J segment lost 5 bases and the V segment lost 5 bases, leaving 10 bases of the junction unmatched. Germline loops: CDR1 SGHVS, CDR2 FNYEAQ. CDR3 length: 15 residues. CDR3 amino acids: CASSPGQGGRHEQYF. CDR3 DNA: TGTGCCAGCAGCCCGGGACAGGGCGGTCGACACGAGCAGTACTTC.

This clone has a handful of counts. The gene calls are TRBV7-8 and TRBJ2-7, with 7 bases that match TRBD1. The CDR3 has 14 residues. The germline gives CDR1 SGHVS, CDR2 FQNEAQ. With 5 bases clipped from V and 5 bases from J, the junction kept 9 bases outside the gene matches. CDR3 region: CASSQTTGSDEQYF. CDR3 coding DNA: TGTGCCAGCAGCCAAACGACAGGGTCCGACGAGCAGTACTTC.

This clone has just a few counts. This chain links TRBV29-1 with TRBJ1-4; 7 nucleotides match TRBD1. The CDR3 covers 11 residues. Germline CDR1 and CDR2: SQVTM and ANQGSEA. V shed 7 bases and J 10 bases; nucleotides not matched to a gene: 6. In DNA form, the CDR3 reads TGCAGCGGACAGGGTGTCGGAAAACTGTTTTTT. This encodes CSGQGVGKLFF.

This chain connects TRBV29-1 to TRBJ1-4; TRBD1 is a possible D gene (5 bases). V gave up 8 bases and J gave up 4 bases, with 14 bases separating them. This CDR3 spans 13 amino acids. Germline V gene data show CDR1 as SQVTM and CDR2 as ANQGSEA. The CDR3 protein is CSPSQDNNEKLFF. Written as DNA, the CDR3 is TGCAGCCCGAGTCAGGACAATAATGAAAAACTGTTTTTT.

The chain carries TRBV2 and TRBJ2-7; 10 bases are shared with TRBD2. With V trimmed by 6 bases and J by 2 bases, 7 bases remained unmatched. In germline, CDR1 is SNHLY, CDR2 FYNNEI. The CDR3 is made up of 15 amino acids. The CDR3 sequence is CASSYSSGSPYEQYF. In DNA form, the CDR3 reads TGTGCCAGCAGCTACTCTAGCGGGAGTCCCTACGAGCAGTACTTC. The entire variable domain, with the rest obtained from reference TRBV2 and TRBJ2-7, is as follows: EPEVTQTPSHQVTQMGQEVILRCVPISNHLYFYWYRQILGQKVEFLVSFYNNEISEKSEIFDDQFSVERPDGSNFTLKIRSTKLEDSAMYFCASSYSSGSPYEQYFGPGTRLTVT.

This clone was seen once. The chain combines TRBV14 with TRBJ2-5; 10 bases agree with TRBD1. Trimming cost V 4 bases and J 2 bases; bases outside gene matches: 10. CDR1 is SGHDN, CDR2 FVKESK, per germline. This CDR3 region has 17 residues. Here the CDR3 DNA reads TGTGCCAGCAGCCTGAGGGGACAGGGGAGATTTCAAGAGACCCAGTACTTC. Encoded protein: CASSLRGQGRFQETQYF.

This clone was observed a few times. The J gene is TRBJ1-2, the V gene TRBV2; no reliable D call. Germline assignment: CDR1 SNHLY and CDR2 FYNNEI. V lost 4 bases and J 3 bases, leaving 9 bases between the germline ends. The CDR3 totals 13 residues. CDR3 bases: TGTGCCAGCAGTGTCGTACAGCACTATGGCTACACCTTC. This gives the protein CASSVVQHYGYTF. Full variable domain (outside the CDR3, taken from reference TRBV2 and TRBJ1-2): EPEVTQTPSHQVTQMGQEVILRCVPISNHLYFYWYRQILGQKVEFLVSFYNNEISEKSEIFDDQFSVERPDGSNFTLKIRSTKLEDSAMYFCASSVVQHYGYTFGSGTRLTVV.

This clone was seen a few times. The genes are TRBV19 and TRBJ2-7; no clear D. Germline CDR1 LNHDA, CDR2 SQIVND (reference sequence). V gave up 10 bases and J gave up 6 bases, with 16 bases separating them. The CDR3 is 12 amino acids. The chain's CDR3 is CATPTDFCEQYF. The CDR3 nucleotides read TGTGCCACCCCAACCGACTTTTGCGAGCAGTACTTC.

The J gene is TRBJ1-2, the V gene TRBV11-2; D call uncertain. The CDR3 has 14 amino acids. Trimming stripped 3 bases from V and 6 bases from J, with 14 bases between. The germline gives CDR1 SGHAT, CDR2 FQNNGV. The CDR3 loop reads CASSFHGVLNGYTF. Written as DNA, the CDR3 is TGTGCCAGCAGCTTCCACGGAGTCCTGAATGGCTACACCTTC. Looking up the rest from reference TRBV11-2 and TRBJ1-2 gives the full variable domain: EAGVAQSPRYKIIEKRQSVAFWCNPISGHATLYWYQQILGQGPKLLIQFQNNGVVDDSQLPKDRFSAERLKGVDSTLKIQPAKLEDSAVYLCASSFHGVLNGYTFGSGTRLTVV.

This clone came up a few times. The chain combines TRBV5-4 with TRBJ2-1; TRBD2 might be the D (7 bases). Between the trimmed V and J ends, which lost 0 bases and 7 bases, there was a span of 14 bases. The CDR3 sequence is 15 residues long. Germline CDR1 is SGHNT and CDR2 is YYREEE (reference sequence). The CDR3 nucleotides read TGTGCCAGCAGCTTGGCCGCGGGGGCGGGGAATGAGCAGTTCTTC. Its protein product is CASSLAAGAGNEQFF.

This clone came up a few times. V usage is TRBV6-5 and J usage is TRBJ2-2; D not certain. The germline gives CDR1 MNHEY, CDR2 SVGAGI. The CDR3 has 14 residues. Between the trimmed V and J ends, which lost 2 bases and 3 bases, there was a span of 7 bases. The CDR3 bases are TGTGCCAGCAGTTACAAAGACTACACCGGGGAGCTGTTTTTT. This translates into CASSYKDYTGELFF.

This clone was observed a handful of times. The chain joins TRBV7-2 to TRBJ1-5; 8 bases agree with TRBD1. Per germline, CDR1 SGHTA and CDR2 FQGNSA. The junction had 10 bases not matched to a gene; V was cut back by 5 bases and J by 7 bases. This CDR3 spans 15 amino acids. CDR3: CASSPRDRITQPQHF. The CDR3, as DNA: TGTGCCAGCAGCCCTCGGGACAGGATTACCCAGCCCCAGCATTTT. The variable domain in full, completed from reference TRBV7-2 and TRBJ1-5, reads GAGVSQSPSNKVTEKGKDVELRCDPISGHTALYWYRQSLGQGLEFLIYFQGNSAPDKSGLPSDRFSAERTGGSVSTLTIQRTQQEDSAVYLCASSPRDRITQPQHFGDGTRLSIL.

This clone was picked up a small number of times. The chain joins TRBV6-1 to TRBJ2-7, with D maybe TRBD1 (6 bases). The CDR3 runs to 15 residues. Trimming took off 1 base at V and 0 bases at J, with 10 bases between the two ends. Germline V gives CDR1 MNHNS, CDR2 SASEGT. CDR3 in amino acids: CASSEGGTSSYEQYF. DNA of the CDR3: TGTGCCAGCAGTGAAGGAGGGACATCCTCCTACGAGCAGTACTTC.

The gene calls are TRBV15 and TRBJ2-1; D might be TRBD1 (5 bases). The germline V and J ends were trimmed by 1 base and 4 bases, with 11 bases remaining between them. The CDR3 has 15 residues. Per germline, CDR1 LNHNV and CDR2 YYDKDF (reference sequence). Here the CDR3 DNA reads TGTGCCACCAGCAGAGTGGGATCAGGGTACAATGAGCAGTTCTTC. Translation gives CATSRVGSGYNEQFF.

The CDR3 sequence is CASSAQTEAFF. The DNA of the CDR3 is TGTGCCAGCAGCGCGCAAACAGAAGCTTTCTTT. The V call is TRBV9, the J call TRBJ1-1; D is unclear. Germline V lookup: CDR1 SGDLS, CDR2 YYNGEE. Trimming cost V 3 bases and J 8 bases, with 8 bases left between them. CDR3 size: 11 residues.

This clone appeared a few times. The J gene is TRBJ1-1, the V gene TRBV14; 8 bases map to TRBD1. This CDR3 is built from 13 residues. V lost 4 bases to trimming and J lost 5 bases; unmatched junction nucleotides: 3. In germline, CDR1 is SGHDN, CDR2 FVKESK. The DNA of the CDR3 is TGTGCCAGCAGCCGACAGGGGAGGACTGAAGCTTTCTTT. Protein: CASSRQGRTEAFF.

The genes are TRBV11-2 and TRBJ1-5, with 9 nucleotides matching TRBD1. The germline gives CDR1 SGHAT, CDR2 FQNNGV. This CDR3 is 16 amino acids long. Trimming at V came to 1 base and at J to 6 bases, leaving 7 bases not matched to a gene. The CDR3 is CASSLGKQGAGQPQHF. In nucleotides, the CDR3 is TGTGCCAGCAGCTTAGGAAAACAGGGGGCAGGTCAGCCCCAGCATTTT.

The rearrangement joins TRBV5-8 to TRBJ2-4, with 7 bases aligning to TRBD1. Germline trimming cut 4 bases from V and 6 bases from J; bases unmatched to any gene: 10. From germline, CDR1 is SGHTS and CDR2 YDEGEE. The CDR3 covers 15 residues. The CDR3 bases are TGTGCCAGCAGCCCCCCGACAGGGCAGGGAAACATTCAGTACTTC. It translates to CASSPPTGQGNIQYF.

This clone was detected a few times. The chain couples TRBV2 to TRBJ2-7; 7 nucleotides agree with TRBD1. The CDR3 runs to 13 residues. V trimming: 6 bases; J trimming: 4 bases; junction bases outside the gene matches: 6. The germline V gene encodes CDR1 SNHLY and CDR2 FYNNEI. The CDR3 region has the DNA TGTGCCAGCAGGGCAGAGGGACAGTACGAGCAGTACTTC. This translates into CASRAEGQYEQYF.

This clone has a handful of counts. The chain joins TRBV4-1 to TRBJ1-4; perhaps TRBD1 as D (5 bases). Trimming took 7 bases from V and 5 from J, leaving 14 bases between them. This CDR3 contains 14 residues. The germline gives CDR1 MGHRA, CDR2 YSYEKL. The CDR3 DNA reads TGCGCCAGCAACACACAGGACGCGAATGAAAAACTGTTTTTT. As protein: CASNTQDANEKLFF.